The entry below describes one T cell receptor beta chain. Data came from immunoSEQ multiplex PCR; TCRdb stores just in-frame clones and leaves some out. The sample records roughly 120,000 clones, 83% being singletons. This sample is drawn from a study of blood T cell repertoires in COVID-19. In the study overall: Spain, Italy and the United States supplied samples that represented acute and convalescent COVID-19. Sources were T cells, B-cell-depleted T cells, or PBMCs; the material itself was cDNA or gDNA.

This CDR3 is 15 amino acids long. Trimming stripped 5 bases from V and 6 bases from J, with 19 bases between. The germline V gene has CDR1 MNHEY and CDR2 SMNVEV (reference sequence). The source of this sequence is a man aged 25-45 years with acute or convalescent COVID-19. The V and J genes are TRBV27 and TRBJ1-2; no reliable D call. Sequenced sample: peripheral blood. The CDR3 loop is CASSPPHRDINGYTF. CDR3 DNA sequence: TGTGCCAGCAGTCCGCCACACCGGGATATTAATGGCTACACCTTC.